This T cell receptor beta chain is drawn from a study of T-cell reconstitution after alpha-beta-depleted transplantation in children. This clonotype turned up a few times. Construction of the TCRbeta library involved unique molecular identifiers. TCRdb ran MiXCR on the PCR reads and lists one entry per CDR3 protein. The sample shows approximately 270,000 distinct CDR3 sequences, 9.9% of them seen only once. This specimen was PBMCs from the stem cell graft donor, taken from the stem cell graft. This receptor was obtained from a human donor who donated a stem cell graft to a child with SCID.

In DNA form, the CDR3 reads TGCGCCAGCAGCCTGACGGGGATAAGCTCCTACAATGAGCAGTTCTTC. Translation gives CASSLTGISSYNEQFF. This chain connects TRBV5-1 to TRBJ2-1; maybe TRBD2 (5 bases). Deletions cut 4 bases from V and 0 bases from J, with 14 bases between. The CDR3 sequence is 16 residues long. CDR1 and CDR2 from the germline V gene are SGHRS and YFSETQ.